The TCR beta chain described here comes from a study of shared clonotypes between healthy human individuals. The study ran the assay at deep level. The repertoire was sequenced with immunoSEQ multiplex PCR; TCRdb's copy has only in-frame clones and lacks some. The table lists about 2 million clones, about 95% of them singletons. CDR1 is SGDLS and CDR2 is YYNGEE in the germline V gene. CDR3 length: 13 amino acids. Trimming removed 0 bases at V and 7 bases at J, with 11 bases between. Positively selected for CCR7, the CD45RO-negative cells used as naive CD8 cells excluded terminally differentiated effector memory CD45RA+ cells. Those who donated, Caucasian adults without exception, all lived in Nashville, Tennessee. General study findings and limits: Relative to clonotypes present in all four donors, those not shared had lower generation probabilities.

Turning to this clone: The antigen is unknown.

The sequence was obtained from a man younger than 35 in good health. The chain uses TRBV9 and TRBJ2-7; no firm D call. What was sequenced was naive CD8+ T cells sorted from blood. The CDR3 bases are TGTGCCAGCAGCGTAGCTGAGGTCGGGGAGCAGTACTTC. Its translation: CASSVAEVGEQYF.